What follows are 9 T cell receptor beta chains derived from one specimen sequenced in a study of cytotoxic CD8 clonotypes in ibrutinib-treated CLL. Assay: immunoSEQ multiplex PCR; the TCRdb copy retains only in-frame clones and omits some. Of a few hundred thousand clones listed, roughly 71% are singletons. The sample in question was PBMCs, obtained after 36 months of ibrutinib treatment. The receptor source for this set is a human donor with chronic lymphocytic leukemia.

V usage is TRBV9 and J usage is TRBJ2-1, with a tentative D call TRBD1 (5 bases). The germline gives CDR1 SGDLS, CDR2 YYNGEE. The CDR3 totals 15 residues. V was shortened by 0 bases and J by 5 bases, with 12 bases between the two germline ends. The CDR3 loop is CASSVAGPTHNEQFF. DNA for the CDR3: TGTGCCAGCAGCGTAGCAGGGCCCACACACAATGAGCAGTTCTTC.

The chain is built from TRBV29-1 and TRBJ2-7; D unclear. The germline V gene encodes CDR1 SQVTM and CDR2 ANQGSEA. The CDR3 loop spans 12 amino acids. The V gene lost 4 bases and the J gene lost 1 base, with 8 bases spanning the gap. CDR3: CSVVLLSYEQYF. The DNA of the CDR3 is TGCAGCGTTGTACTGCTTTCCTACGAGCAGTACTTC.

The V gene is TRBV5-3, the J gene TRBJ2-7, with D tentatively TRBD2 (6 bases). Being an ORF, TRBV5-3 has a function that is uncertain. The CDR3 sequence is 15 residues long. V lost 4 bases, J lost 3 bases, and 17 bases lay in between. The CDR3 region is CARSPTGLANYEQYF. As DNA, the CDR3 is TGTGCCAGAAGCCCTACGGGACTGGCTAACTACGAGCAGTACTTC.

This CDR3 is CASRRRPQETQYF. The CDR3 region has the DNA TGTGCCAGCAGGCGGCGGCCACAAGAGACCCAGTACTTC. This rearrangement joins TRBV7-6 to TRBJ2-5; D is ambiguous. The germline CDR1 and CDR2 sequences are SGHVS and FNYEAQ. V was clipped by 6 bases and J by 2 bases, with 10 bases between them. The CDR3 consists of 13 residues.

V is TRBV29-1 and J is TRBJ1-2; maybe TRBD1 (5 bases). The germline V gene encodes CDR1 SQVTM and CDR2 ANQGSEA. There are 12 residues in the CDR3. The ends were cut back, 3 bases at V and 4 bases at J, with 9 bases in the middle. The CDR3 here is CSVEAGGYGYTF. The DNA of the CDR3 is TGCAGCGTTGAGGCCGGGGGCTATGGCTACACCTTC.

The rearrangement uses TRBV2 and TRBJ2-7; 10 positions match TRBD1. Germline V gene sequence: CDR1 SNHLY, CDR2 FYNNEI. This CDR3 is 12 amino acids long. The J segment lost 3 bases and the V segment lost 10 bases, leaving 3 bases of the junction unmatched. CDR3 residues: CATGQGNYEQYF. DNA of the CDR3: TGTGCCACGGGACAGGGGAACTACGAGCAGTACTTC.

This chain links TRBV9 with TRBJ2-7; TRBD2 matches at 16 bases. J lost 3 bases, V lost 3 bases, and 3 bases had no gene match. The CDR3 has 16 residues. Per the germline V gene, CDR1 is SGDLS and CDR2 is YYNGEE. CDR3 DNA sequence: TGTGCCAGCAGCGCCGGGACTAGCGGGAGGGTCTACGAGCAGTACTTC. Amino acids: CASSAGTSGRVYEQYF.

This chain uses TRBV29-1 with TRBJ2-2; either TRBD1 or TRBD2 may fit D (5 bases each). Germline CDR1 SQVTM, CDR2 ANQGSEA. CDR3 size: 13 residues. The germline V and J ends were trimmed by 6 bases and 6 bases, with 14 bases remaining between them. In nucleotides, the CDR3 is TGCAGCGTCCCCGCCCAGGGAGCCGGGGAGCTGTTTTTT. Its protein is CSVPAQGAGELFF.

The chain combines TRBV7-8 with TRBJ2-3; no reliable D call. The CDR3 sequence is 14 residues long. The V end was cut by 5 bases, the J end by 5 bases, with 14 bases between. CDR1 and CDR2 (germline): SGHVS, FQNEAQ. CDR3: CASSKRTMGDTQYF. CDR3 bases: TGTGCCAGCAGCAAAAGGACCATGGGAGATACGCAGTATTTT.